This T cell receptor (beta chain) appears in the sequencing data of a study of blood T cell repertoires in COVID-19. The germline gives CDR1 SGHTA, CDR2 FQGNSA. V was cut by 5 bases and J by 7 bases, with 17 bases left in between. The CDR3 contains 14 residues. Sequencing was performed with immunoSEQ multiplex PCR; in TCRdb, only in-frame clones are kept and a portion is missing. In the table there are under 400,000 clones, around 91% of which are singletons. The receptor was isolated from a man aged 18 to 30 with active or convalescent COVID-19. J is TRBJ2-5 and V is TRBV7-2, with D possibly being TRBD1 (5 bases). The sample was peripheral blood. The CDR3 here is CASSTGVGVGTQYF. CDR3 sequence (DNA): TGTGCCAGCAGCACAGGTGTAGGGGTGGGGACCCAGTACTTC.